A single sample gave rise to the 16 T cell receptor beta chains below, sequenced in a study of blood T cell repertoires in COVID-19. The table came from immunoSEQ multiplex PCR; TCRdb's copy has only in-frame clones and leaves some out. The sample has 200,000 or so clones, 84% seen once. Material: PBMCs or T cells enriched from blood (not recorded which). Source of these receptors: a man between 35 and 55 years old who had recovered from COVID-19.

The chain recombines TRBV5-4 with TRBJ1-2, with D tentatively TRBD1 (5 bases). The CDR3 is made up of 12 amino acids. The V gene's germline CDR1 is SGHNT and CDR2 YYREEE (reference sequence). Trimming removed 3 bases from V and 7 bases from J, with 10 bases in between. The CDR3 coding sequence is TGTGCCAGCAGCTGGCCCGGGGGTGGCTACACCTTC. Its translation is CASSWPGGGYTF.

V usage is TRBV28 and J usage is TRBJ2-7, with TRBD1 as a possible D gene (5 bases). The germline gives CDR1 MDHEN, CDR2 SYDVKM. Deletions cut 5 bases from V and 4 bases from J, with 6 bases between. This CDR3 contains 11 residues. In DNA form, the CDR3 reads TGTGCCAGCAGTCGGACATACGAGCAGTACTTC. Protein sequence: CASSRTYEQYF.

Points on this clone: Other DNA sequences from this sample encode an identical CDR3 as well. The rearrangement links TRBV28 to TRBJ1-2, with 10 bases identical to TRBD1. CDR1 and CDR2 from the germline V gene are MDHEN and SYDVKM. V shed 5 bases and J 5 bases; nucleotides not matched to a gene: 5. This CDR3 spans 14 amino acids. The CDR3 region is CASSRGQGGYGYTF. The DNA of the CDR3 is TGTGCCAGCAGTCGCGGACAGGGGGGATATGGCTACACCTTC.

The chain couples TRBV30 to TRBJ1-2; 8 bases match TRBD1. Germline values: CDR1 GTSNPN, CDR2 SVGIG (reference sequence). The V and J ends lost 3 bases and 11 bases, in that order; junction bases with no gene match: 11. CDR3 size: 13 residues. Here the CDR3 DNA reads TGTGCCTGGAGAGATACAGGGGGATCGTTTTACACCTTC. Its protein product is CAWRDTGGSFYTF.

This chain joins TRBV24-1 and TRBJ2-3, with D perhaps TRBD2 (6 bases). Trimming removed 7 bases from V and 0 bases from J, with 10 bases in between. This CDR3 is built from 14 residues. Germline V gives CDR1 KGHDR, CDR2 SFDVKD. CDR3 loop: CATRGTLSTDTQYF. In nucleotides, the CDR3 is TGTGCCACCAGAGGGACTTTGAGCACAGATACGCAGTATTTT.

V gene TRBV19 combines with J gene TRBJ1-5; no clear D. The CDR3 has 15 residues. Germline V CDR1 and CDR2: LNHDA, SQIVND (reference sequence). Trimming took off 2 bases at V and 2 bases at J, with 10 bases between the two ends. The CDR3 region is CASSIQESGNQPQHF. The CDR3 DNA is TGTGCCAGTAGTATACAAGAGTCGGGCAATCAGCCCCAGCATTTT.

This rearrangement joins TRBV11-2 to TRBJ2-3, with D possibly TRBD2 on 6 matching bases. This CDR3 spans 14 amino acids. V was pared by 1 base and J by 2 bases, with 7 bases between. Germline loops: CDR1 SGHAT, CDR2 FQNNGV. In DNA, the CDR3 is TGTGCCAGCAGCTTAGGGGGGGACACAGATACGCAGTATTTT. Amino acids: CASSLGGDTDTQYF.

This sequence joins TRBV7-2 and TRBJ2-7; D uncertain. Germline CDR1 reads SGHTA; CDR2 reads FQGNSA. This CDR3 is 14 amino acids long. V gave up 3 bases and J gave up 0 bases, with 9 bases separating them. CDR3: CASSFDMSSYEQYF. The CDR3 DNA is TGTGCCAGCAGCTTCGACATGAGCTCCTACGAGCAGTACTTC.

CDR3 nucleotides: TGTGCCAGCAGCGCCTCGACCGACAGGGTCGGCGCTTTCTTT. Residues: CASSASTDRVGAFF. The chain employs TRBV9 and TRBJ1-1, with TRBD1 matching 7 bases. Germline assignment: CDR1 SGDLS and CDR2 YYNGEE. V gave up 3 bases and J gave up 11 bases; unmatched junction bases: 13. The CDR3 sequence is 14 residues long.

The V gene is TRBV6-5, the J gene TRBJ1-1, with D tentatively TRBD1 (5 bases). This CDR3 region has 13 residues. The ends were cut back, 8 bases at V and 1 base at J, with 11 bases in the middle. Germline V lookup: CDR1 MNHEY, CDR2 SVGAGI. CDR3 residues: CASSTVGNTEAFF. The CDR3 region has the DNA TGTGCCAGCTCGACAGTTGGGAACACTGAAGCTTTCTTT.

The gene calls are TRBV19 and TRBJ1-1, with no clear D. There are 10 residues in the CDR3. From germline, CDR1 is LNHDA and CDR2 SQIVND (reference sequence). Trimming shortened V by 7 bases and J by 11 bases, and 11 bases separated the two germline ends. CDR3: CASNDKRAFF. In DNA, the CDR3 is TGTGCCAGTAACGACAAAAGGGCTTTCTTT.

The V and J genes are TRBV5-1 and TRBJ2-3; weak D call: TRBD2 (6 bases). V lost 2 bases to trimming and J lost 1 base, with 11 bases between them. The CDR3 consists of 15 residues. Germline V gene sequence: CDR1 SGHRS, CDR2 YFSETQ. CDR3 loop: CASSFGGLGTDTQYF. The CDR3 coding sequence is TGCGCCAGCAGCTTTGGGGGGTTGGGCACAGATACGCAGTATTTT.

The chain links TRBV28 to TRBJ2-3, with a possible D match to TRBD2 (6 bases). V was clipped by 3 bases and J by 5 bases, with 15 bases between them. CDR1 and CDR2 from the germline V gene are MDHEN and SYDVKM. The CDR3 has 15 amino acids. CDR3 coding DNA: TGTGCCAGCAGTTTGGGACTTGGGGCAAGAGATACGCAGTATTTT. Translated: CASSLGLGARDTQYF.

The rearrangement joins TRBV2 to TRBJ2-3; a possible D gene is TRBD1 (6 bases). Trimming pared 3 bases from V and 0 bases from J, leaving 13 bases between. This CDR3 comprises 16 residues. Germline values: CDR1 SNHLY, CDR2 FYNNEI. CDR3 nucleotides: TGTGCCAGCAGTGAGACGGGACATATTAGCACAGATACGCAGTATTTT. It yields the protein CASSETGHISTDTQYF.

The chain links TRBV4-1 to TRBJ1-4; D is possibly TRBD1 (6 bases). V gave up 0 bases and J gave up 8 bases, with 13 bases separating them. The germline gives CDR1 MGHRA, CDR2 YSYEKL. This CDR3 is 15 amino acids long. CDR3 residues: CASSQEGTLKEKLFF. In DNA, the CDR3 is TGCGCCAGCAGCCAAGAAGGGACACTCAAGGAAAAACTGTTTTTT.

The chain carries TRBV28 and TRBJ1-3; D is uncertain. There are 16 residues in the CDR3. CDR1 MDHEN and CDR2 SYDVKM come from the germline V gene. V lost 3 bases to trimming and J lost 0 bases, with 12 bases between them. The CDR3 bases are TGTGCCAGCAGTTTGGCGGGGTCCAACTCTGGAAACACCATATATTTT. It translates to CASSLAGSNSGNTIYF.